The rows below give T cell receptor beta chains drawn from one sample of a study of T cells after yellow fever vaccination. Each CDR3 protein is one row after TCRdb ran MiXCR on the 5' RACE reads. The data hold a few hundred thousand distinct CDR3 sequences, with 9.5% to 13% observed a single time. The material sequenced was PBMCs, taken on the day of the first yellow fever vaccination. These receptors all stem from a man aged 18 to 30 who received the YFV17D yellow fever vaccine. CDR3s include the opening cysteine and the closing phenylalanine or tryptophan. The D gene is left open where the match is weak. Part of the rows lack a size; the others show once, few, many or a class for expanded clones.

D: -
J: TRBJ1-2
V: TRBV2
size: few
CDR3: CASSIDRRDGYTF
DNA: TGTGCCAGCAGTATCGACAGGAGGGATGGCTACACCTTC

D: -
J: TRBJ1-2
V: TRBV29-1
size: few
CDR3: CSVGSTVYGYTF
DNA: TGCAGCGTTGGAAGTACGGTCTATGGCTACACCTTC

D: TRBD2
J: TRBJ2-5
V: TRBV7-9
size: -
CDR3: CASSAAGLASETQYF
DNA: TGTGCCAGCAGTGCCGCGGGACTAGCCTCAGAGACCCAGTACTTC

D: -
J: TRBJ1-2
V: TRBV18
size: -
CDR3: CASSPLAKGESYGYTF
DNA: TGTGCCAGCTCACCACTTGCGAAGGGCGAAAGCTATGGCTACACCTTC

D: -
J: TRBJ1-6
V: TRBV19
size: -
CDR3: CASSTWVENSPLHF
DNA: TGTGCCAGTAGTACGTGGGTCGAAAATTCACCCCTCCACTTT

D: TRBD2
J: TRBJ2-2
V: TRBV5-1
size: -
CDR3: CASSLARGSGVNTGELFF
DNA: TGCGCCAGCAGTCTGGCGCGAGGTAGCGGGGTTAACACCGGGGAGCTGTTTTTT

D: TRBD1
J: TRBJ2-3
V: TRBV4-1
size: few
CDR3: CASSRGTGLETDTQYF
DNA: TGCGCCAGCAGCCGAGGGACAGGGTTAGAAACAGATACGCAGTATTTT

D: -
J: TRBJ1-6
V: TRBV28
size: -
CDR3: CASRISGLNSPLHF
DNA: TGTGCCAGCAGAATATCGGGGCTGAATTCACCCCTCCACTTT

D: -
J: TRBJ2-3
V: TRBV7-2
size: -
CDR3: CASSLSAASSDTQYF
DNA: TGTGCCAGCAGCTTATCAGCAGCTAGTTCAGATACGCAGTATTTT

D: TRBD1
J: TRBJ2-1
V: TRBV28
size: -
CDR3: CASSMGQANEQFF
DNA: TGTGCCAGCAGTATGGGACAGGCGAATGAGCAGTTCTTC

D: -
J: TRBJ2-2
V: TRBV12-3/TRBV12-4
size: few
CDR3: CASSPAVGVWTGELFF
DNA: TGTGCCAGCAGTCCCGCTGTCGGGGTTTGGACCGGGGAGCTGTTTTTT

D: TRBD2
J: TRBJ2-3
V: TRBV20-1
size: -
CDR3: CSAVGGGGSDTQYF
DNA: TGCAGTGCAGTGGGCGGGGGAGGGTCAGATACGCAGTATTTT

D: -
J: TRBJ2-7
V: TRBV5-1
size: -
CDR3: CASSLAGLEPTYEQYF
DNA: TGCGCCAGCAGCTTGGCGGGACTCGAACCTACCTACGAGCAGTACTTC

D: -
J: TRBJ2-1
V: TRBV7-2
size: few
CDR3: CASSLDSSRTYNEQFF
DNA: TGTGCCAGCAGCTTAGATTCTAGCAGGACCTACAATGAGCAGTTCTTC

D: -
J: TRBJ1-1
V: TRBV7-9
size: -
CDR3: CASSPGRWPGGGTEAFF
DNA: TGTGCCAGCAGCCCCGGCAGGTGGCCCGGCGGGGGCACTGAAGCTTTCTTT

D: -
J: TRBJ2-3
V: TRBV4-3
size: -
CDR3: CASSQDRGGGYTQYF
DNA: TGCGCCAGCAGCCAAGATAGGGGGGGGGGTTATACGCAGTATTTT

D: -
J: TRBJ2-3
V: TRBV7-2
size: many
CDR3: CASRTSSTDTQYF
DNA: TGTGCCAGCAGAACTTCTAGCACAGATACGCAGTATTTT

D: TRBD1
J: TRBJ2-7
V: TRBV7-6
size: -
CDR3: CASSLSGQTYEQYF
DNA: TGTGCCAGCAGCCTGTCGGGACAGACCTACGAGCAGTACTTC

D: TRBD1
J: TRBJ2-1
V: TRBV5-1
size: few
CDR3: CASSLGGQGSDNEQFF
DNA: TGCGCCAGCAGCTTGGGGGGACAGGGCTCCGACAATGAGCAGTTCTTC

D: -
J: TRBJ2-7
V: TRBV20-1
size: -
CDR3: CSAPGPSSYEQYF
DNA: TGCAGTGCCCCGGGCCCTAGCTCCTACGAGCAGTACTTC

D: -
J: TRBJ2-1
V: TRBV6-1
size: -
CDR3: CASSEHTPRNGEQFF
DNA: TGTGCCAGCAGTGAACATACCCCGAGGAATGGCGAGCAGTTCTTC

D: -
J: TRBJ2-5
V: TRBV6-2/TRBV6-3
size: -
CDR3: CASKDVTEKETQYF
DNA: TGTGCCAGCAAAGATGTGACCGAAAAAGAGACCCAGTACTTC

D: -
J: TRBJ1-1
V: TRBV20-1
size: many
CDR3: CSARDGGSVNTEAFF
DNA: TGCAGTGCTAGAGATGGCGGTTCGGTGAACACTGAAGCTTTCTTT

D: -
J: TRBJ2-3
V: TRBV7-8
size: -
CDR3: CASSLARQGRTDTQYF
DNA: TGTGCCAGCAGCTTAGCGCGGCAGGGGCGGACAGATACGCAGTATTTT

D: TRBD1
J: TRBJ2-3
V: TRBV12-3/TRBV12-4
size: -
CDR3: CACSLSRAGDRVRDTQYF
DNA: TGTGCCTGCAGTTTAAGCAGGGCTGGCGACAGGGTAAGGGATACGCAGTATTTT

D: -
J: TRBJ2-3
V: TRBV3-1
size: many
CDR3: CASSPYETGTQYF
DNA: TGTGCCAGCAGCCCATACGAGACCGGGACGCAGTATTTT

D: -
J: TRBJ1-6
V: TRBV5-4
size: -
CDR3: CASSLEHNNSPLHF
DNA: TGTGCCAGCAGCTTGGAACACAATAATTCACCCCTCCACTTT

D: -
J: TRBJ2-5
V: TRBV11-2
size: -
CDR3: CATSLVGGGETQYF
DNA: TGTGCCACCAGCTTAGTAGGAGGGGGGGAGACCCAGTACTTC

D: -
J: TRBJ2-7
V: TRBV7-8
size: -
CDR3: CASSLVGTFYEQYF
DNA: TGTGCCAGCAGCTTAGTAGGGACATTCTACGAGCAGTACTTC